Each of the 23 T cell receptor beta chains below was sequenced from the same sample in a study of T cell responses to AZD1222 COVID-19 vaccine. Data came from immunoSEQ multiplex PCR; TCRdb stores just in-frame clones and leaves some out. The sample has more than 120,000 clones; roughly 86% are singletons. The sequences come from peripheral blood, collected 28 days after the second dose of the MenACWY control vaccine. These receptor sequences come from an adult who received the MenACWY meningococcal vaccine as a control.

The chain has TRBV27 and TRBJ1-2, with 8 bases lining up with TRBD1. J was trimmed by 1 base and V by 6 bases; bases with no gene match: 7. Germline V gene lookup returns CDR1 MNHEY and CDR2 SMNVEV (reference sequence). The CDR3 length is 15 residues. CDR3 nucleotide sequence: TGTGCCAGCAGCCCGGGACAGGAGGGTAACTATGGCTACACCTTC. Translation gives CASSPGQEGNYGYTF.

In DNA, the CDR3 is TGTGCCAGCAGCCCCCCCCCAGGGGCCGGATACTCTGGGGCCAACGTCCTGACTTTC. It codes for CASSPPPGAGYSGANVLTF. The chain uses TRBV11-3 and TRBJ2-6, with a weak D call TRBD1 (6 bases). This CDR3 contains 19 residues. The ends were cut back, 5 bases at V and 0 bases at J, with 20 bases in the middle. Germline V gene data show CDR1 as SGHNT and CDR2 as YENEEA.

The rearrangement joins TRBV6-5 to TRBJ1-3; D gene uncertain. This CDR3 has 16 residues. V was shortened by 0 bases and J by 3 bases, with 12 bases between the two germline ends. Germline V gene sequence: CDR1 MNHEY, CDR2 SVGAGI. The chain's CDR3 is CASSYSMPGVGNTIYF. CDR3 in DNA: TGTGCCAGCAGTTACTCGATGCCAGGAGTTGGAAACACCATATATTTT.

This clone has a single count. This sequence joins TRBV11-3 and TRBJ1-1; a weak D match, TRBD1 (6 bases). This CDR3 is 18 amino acids long. Trimming removed 4 bases from V and 5 bases from J, with 26 bases in between. Germline V CDR1 and CDR2: SGHNT, YENEEA. The CDR3, as DNA: TGTGCCAGCAGCTCCCCCCGACAGGCCGATATGTCCGGGACTGAAGCTTTCTTT. Its translation is CASSSPRQADMSGTEAFF.

The rearrangement uses TRBV24-1 and TRBJ2-6; D remains unclear. Per the germline V gene, CDR1 is KGHDR and CDR2 is SFDVKD. V lost 5 bases, J lost 2 bases, and 6 bases lay in between. CDR3 length: 14 amino acids. DNA for the CDR3: TGTGCCACCAGTGCCACCACTGGGGCCAACGTCCTGACTTTC. Its translation is CATSATTGANVLTF.

V is TRBV7-9 and J is TRBJ1-1; TRBD1 agrees at 9 bases. CDR3 length equals 13 residues. Looked up from germline, CDR1 is SEHNR and CDR2 is FQNEAQ (reference sequence). V shed 8 bases, J shed 4 bases, and the junction held 5 bases outside the gene matches. CDR3 residues: CASGTGRSTEAFF. As DNA, the CDR3 is TGTGCCAGCGGGACAGGGCGGAGCACTGAAGCTTTCTTT.

The CDR3 loop is CASSEDRGSYNEQFF. The DNA of the CDR3 is TGTGCCAGCAGTGAGGACAGGGGGTCCTACAATGAGCAGTTCTTC. V and J are TRBV2 and TRBJ2-1; 10 bases fit TRBD1. The J segment lost 1 base and the V segment lost 3 bases, leaving 0 bases of the junction unmatched. This CDR3 is built from 15 residues. Germline V lookup: CDR1 SNHLY, CDR2 FYNNEI. The full variable domain, completed using reference TRBV2 and TRBJ2-1, is EPEVTQTPSHQVTQMGQEVILRCVPISNHLYFYWYRQILGQKVEFLVSFYNNEISEKSEIFDDQFSVERPDGSNFTLKIRSTKLEDSAMYFCASSEDRGSYNEQFFGPGTRLTVL.

The chain uses TRBV6-1 and TRBJ1-1; the D gene is possibly TRBD1 (6 bases). The germline V gene encodes CDR1 MNHNS and CDR2 SASEGT. This CDR3 is 14 amino acids long. Trimming took off 2 bases at V and 5 bases at J, with 12 bases between the two ends. CDR3 region: CASSERGARTEAFF. CDR3 sequence (DNA): TGTGCCAGCAGTGAACGGGGGGCGCGGACTGAAGCTTTCTTT.

The V gene is TRBV6-2 or TRBV6-3, the J gene TRBJ1-1; D call uncertain. V shed 5 bases and J shed 4 bases, with 11 bases lying between them. This CDR3 is 13 amino acids long. Germline values: CDR1 MNHEY, CDR2 SVGEGT. The CDR3 here is CASSRTTGTEAFF. In DNA, the CDR3 is TGTGCCAGCAGTAGGACTACGGGCACTGAAGCTTTCTTT.

This clone was detected a few times. This sequence joins TRBV5-5 and TRBJ1-1, with D perhaps matching TRBD1 (6 bases). In germline, CDR1 is SGHKS, CDR2 YYEKEE (reference sequence). The V gene lost 4 bases and the J gene lost 1 base, with 14 bases spanning the gap. The CDR3 totals 15 residues. This CDR3 reads CASSRTPGQNTEAFF. As DNA, the CDR3 is TGTGCCAGCAGCCGTACGCCGGGACAGAACACTGAAGCTTTCTTT.

There are a few counts of this clone. The rearrangement uses TRBV29-1 and TRBJ1-4; D may be TRBD1 (6 bases). The germline V gene has CDR1 SQVTM and CDR2 ANQGSEA. The CDR3 contains 14 residues. V shed 7 bases and J shed 4 bases, with 16 bases lying between them. In nucleotides, the CDR3 is TGCAGCGCCGGACAGAGCTACAGTAATGAAAAACTGTTTTTT. This gives the protein CSAGQSYSNEKLFF. The full variable domain, with the rest looked up from reference TRBV29-1 and TRBJ1-4, is SAVISQKPSRDICQRGTSLTIQCQVDSQVTMMFWYRQQPGQSLTLIATANQGSEATYESGFVIDKFPISRPNLTFSTLTVSNMSPEDSSIYLCSAGQSYSNEKLFFGSGTQLSVL.

The chain links TRBV28 to TRBJ1-5, with 9 nucleotides matching TRBD1. Germline CDR1 and CDR2: MDHEN and SYDVKM. This CDR3 has 18 amino acids. V gave up 4 bases and J gave up 0 bases; unmatched junction bases: 10. The CDR3 reads CASSSGTGRSSSNQPQHF. The DNA of the CDR3 is TGTGCCAGCAGTTCCGGGACAGGGCGGTCAAGTAGCAATCAGCCCCAGCATTTT.

The gene calls are TRBV7-3 and TRBJ2-5; 7 bases agree with TRBD1. Germline loops: CDR1 SGHTA, CDR2 FQGTGA. V gave up 5 bases and J gave up 4 bases; unmatched junction bases: 4. This CDR3 has 13 amino acids. CDR3 nucleotide sequence: TGTGCCAGCAGCCCGAACAGGGGAGAGACCCAGTACTTC. This gives the protein CASSPNRGETQYF.

This clone was recorded once. The rearrangement joins TRBV14 to TRBJ2-1, with a possible D match to TRBD2 (6 bases). V shed 4 bases and J shed 7 bases, with 20 bases lying between them. Germline CDR1 is SGHDN and CDR2 is FVKESK. This CDR3 is built from 16 residues. CDR3 sequence: CASSPRVWLARNEQFF. The DNA for the CDR3 is TGTGCCAGCAGCCCTAGGGTGTGGCTAGCGAGAAATGAGCAGTTCTTC.

V usage is TRBV5-1 and J usage is TRBJ1-1; TRBD1 aligns across 7 bases. Trimming at V came to 4 bases and at J to 1 base, leaving 4 bases not matched to a gene. The CDR3 is made up of 14 amino acids. CDR1 SGHRS and CDR2 YFSETQ come from the germline V gene. The CDR3 here is CASSQQGTNTEAFF. The CDR3 region has the DNA TGCGCCAGCAGCCAACAGGGGACGAACACTGAAGCTTTCTTT.

The chain is built from TRBV6-5 and TRBJ1-1; D unclear. The CDR3 totals 12 residues. Per germline, CDR1 MNHEY and CDR2 SVGAGI. V gave up 2 bases and J gave up 1 base, with 2 bases separating them. CDR3 sequence: CASSYPNTEAFF. The CDR3 nucleotides are TGTGCCAGCAGTTACCCGAACACTGAAGCTTTCTTT.

This clone was seen a single time. This chain uses TRBV2 with TRBJ1-2; 9 nucleotides agree with TRBD1. The germline gives CDR1 SNHLY, CDR2 FYNNEI. This CDR3 has 15 residues. V dropped 1 base and J dropped 1; count of bases not matched to a gene: 1. This CDR3 is CASSEGQGVNYGYTF. DNA for the CDR3: TGTGCCAGCAGTGAAGGACAGGGGGTTAACTATGGCTACACCTTC.

Comment on this clone: This same CDR3 is encoded by further DNA sequences in the sample. This chain links TRBV2 with TRBJ1-2, with D possibly TRBD1 on 5 matching bases. With 2 bases removed from V and 3 bases from J, the gap between germline ends came to 7 bases. CDR3 length equals 13 residues. Germline CDR1 is SNHLY and CDR2 is FYNNEI. The CDR3 DNA reads as TGTGCCAGCAGTGAACAGGGTGACTATGGCTACACCTTC. This sequence encodes CASSEQGDYGYTF.

The V call is TRBV18, the J call TRBJ2-3; the match to TRBD2 covers 9 bases. The V and J ends lost 1 base and 4 bases, in that order; junction bases with no gene match: 9. Looked up from germline, CDR1 is KGHSH and CDR2 is LQKENI. The CDR3 sequence is 17 residues long. This CDR3 is CASSPLRNSGSPDTQYF. The CDR3 DNA reads as TGTGCCAGCTCACCACTGCGTAATAGCGGGAGTCCAGATACGCAGTATTTT. The whole variable domain, remainder taken from reference TRBV18 and TRBJ2-3, is NAGVMQNPRHLVRRRGQEARLRCSPMKGHSHVYWYRQLPEEGLKFMVYLQKENIIDESGMPKERFSAEFPKEGPSILRIQQVVRGDSAAYFCASSPLRNSGSPDTQYFGPGTRLTVL.

V and J are TRBV2 and TRBJ1-2; tentatively, D is TRBD1 (5 bases). CDR3 length equals 12 residues. The germline gives CDR1 SNHLY, CDR2 FYNNEI. The V and J ends lost 7 bases and 7 bases respectively, with 13 bases between them. Here the CDR3 reads CASTEGPGGYTF. DNA for the CDR3: TGTGCCAGCACTGAGGGGCCCGGTGGCTACACCTTC. Drawing the rest from reference TRBV2 and TRBJ1-2, the complete variable domain is EPEVTQTPSHQVTQMGQEVILRCVPISNHLYFYWYRQILGQKVEFLVSFYNNEISEKSEIFDDQFSVERPDGSNFTLKIRSTKLEDSAMYFCASTEGPGGYTFGSGTRLTVV.

To note about this clone: Additional DNA sequences in this sample encode the identical CDR3. The rearrangement links TRBV3-1 (or the pseudogene TRBV3-2) to TRBJ1-1; unclear D gene. Trimming cost V 1 base and J 2 bases, with 8 bases left between them. Germline loops: CDR1 LGHDT, CDR2 YNNKEL (reference sequence). The CDR3 covers 14 residues. The CDR3 protein is CASSQGAANTEAFF. The CDR3 nucleotides are TGTGCCAGCAGCCAAGGAGCAGCCAACACTGAAGCTTTCTTT.

J is TRBJ1-6 and V is TRBV12-5; the D gene is possibly TRBD1 (6 bases). Trimming stripped 8 bases from V and 6 bases from J, with 14 bases between. The CDR3 consists of 14 residues. Per germline, CDR1 LGHNT and CDR2 FRNRAP. The CDR3 sequence: CASCNREGNSPLHF. The CDR3 nucleotides are TGTGCTAGTTGCAACAGGGAGGGTAATTCACCCCTCCACTTT.

The chain links TRBV4-3 to TRBJ1-2; D perhaps matches TRBD1 (5 bases). V was shortened by 0 bases and J by 3 bases, with 14 bases between the two germline ends. This CDR3 contains 16 residues. Looked up from germline, CDR1 is LGHNA and CDR2 is YSLEER. CDR3 sequence: CASSQDAGTEDYGYTF. The CDR3, as DNA: TGCGCCAGCAGCCAAGATGCGGGGACCGAAGACTATGGCTACACCTTC.